This TCR beta chain was identified during a study of cytomegalovirus exposure and HLA in healthy donors. Overall study findings and caveats: Using the classifier, cytomegalovirus status was reportedly diagnosed with high specificity and sensitivity. As a later analysis showed, a missense DCLRE1C variant was linked to trimming of TCR beta V- and J-genes. In an earlier analysis, most TCR beta V segments were productive about 90% or about 30% of the time. The authors enumerated 164 TCR beta chains as linked to cytomegalovirus.

The germline V gene encodes CDR1 MNHNS and CDR2 SASEGT. CDR3 length: 14 residues. V was trimmed by 6 bases and J by 4 bases, leaving 12 bases between them. PCR used 60 Vbeta primers and 13 Jbeta primers. The table came from immunoSEQ multiplex PCR; TCRdb's copy has only in-frame clones and leaves some out. Altogether about 69,000 clones are present, around 70% being singletons, with the ten largest covering roughly 9.8%. Worth noting for this clone: The antigen is unknown.

The chain is built from TRBV6-1 and TRBJ2-2; D gene ambiguous. The sequencing sample was made of PBMCs. The receptor's source is a woman aged 30 to 39 in good health and CMV-seronegative. In DNA form, the CDR3 reads TGTGCCAGCAGCCGAATGCCAGGCACCGGGGAGCTGTTTTTT. The encoded protein is CASSRMPGTGELFF.